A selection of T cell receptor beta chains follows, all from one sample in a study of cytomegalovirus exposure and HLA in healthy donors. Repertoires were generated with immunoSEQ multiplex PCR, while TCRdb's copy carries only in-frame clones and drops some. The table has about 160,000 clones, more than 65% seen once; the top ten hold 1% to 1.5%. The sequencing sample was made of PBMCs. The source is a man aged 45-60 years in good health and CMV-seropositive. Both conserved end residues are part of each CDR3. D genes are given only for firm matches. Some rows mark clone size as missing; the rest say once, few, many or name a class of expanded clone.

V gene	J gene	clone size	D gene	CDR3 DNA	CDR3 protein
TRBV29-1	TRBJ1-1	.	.	TGCAGCGTACCGTCCAGTGCCCAGAGGACTGAAGCTTTCTTT	CSVPSSAQRTEAFF
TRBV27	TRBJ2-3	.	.	TGTGCCAGCAGCCGGACTTCTACTCTCACAGATACGCAGTATTTT	CASSRTSTLTDTQYF
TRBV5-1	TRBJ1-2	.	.	TGCGCCAGCAGCTTGGATCAGGGAGGCTATGGCTACACCTTC	CASSLDQGGYGYTF
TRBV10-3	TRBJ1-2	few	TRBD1	TGTGCCATCAGGGGGACAGATAATCCGAATAACTATGGCTACACCTTC	CAIRGTDNPNNYGYTF
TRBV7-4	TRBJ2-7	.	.	TGTGCCAGCAGCGCACAACAGGGCTCGGGCCCCTACGAGCAGTACTTC	CASSAQQGSGPYEQYF
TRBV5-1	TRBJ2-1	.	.	TGCGCCAGCAGCTTGGATGGCGGGGCGGAGCAGTTCTTC	CASSLDGGAEQFF
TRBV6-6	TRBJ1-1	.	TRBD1	TGTGCCAGCCGGCAAGGGGGCCGGAACACTGAAGCTTTCTTT	CASRQGGRNTEAFF
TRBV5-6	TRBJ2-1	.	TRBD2	TGTGCCAGCAGCTTGGCCGGAGCAGCGGGAGAGAGGAATGAGCAGTTCTTC	CASSLAGAAGERNEQFF
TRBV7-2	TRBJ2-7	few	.	TGTGCCAGCAGCGTACAGGGTCCCGGGGACAACGAGCAGTACTTC	CASSVQGPGDNEQYF
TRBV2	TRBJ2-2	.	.	TGTGCCAGCACTCAATCCGGGACCGGGGAGCTGTTTTTT	CASTQSGTGELFF
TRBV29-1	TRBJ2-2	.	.	TGCAGCGTACCACAGAGAACCGGGGAGCTGTTTTTT	CSVPQRTGELFF
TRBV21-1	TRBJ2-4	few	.	TGTGCCGTTTCGGGGGGCGGGAACCCCATAGCCAAAAACATTCAGTACTTC	CAVSGGGNPIAKNIQYF
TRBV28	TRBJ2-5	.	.	TGTGCCAGCAGTCCCACCCGGGACAACCTCCAAGAGACCCAGTACTTC	CASSPTRDNLQETQYF
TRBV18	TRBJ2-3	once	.	TGTGCCAGCTCTCAGGGGGGCCCCACAGATACGCAGTATTTT	CASSQGGPTDTQYF
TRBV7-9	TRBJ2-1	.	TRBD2	TGTTCCAGCAGCTTAATGGGGGGACTAAACTACAATGAGCAGTTCTTC	CSSSLMGGLNYNEQFF
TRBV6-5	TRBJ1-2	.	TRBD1	TGTGCCAGCAGTTACTCGGGACAGAGTCAGGGCTATGGCTACACCTTC	CASSYSGQSQGYGYTF
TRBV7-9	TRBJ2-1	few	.	TGTGCCAGCAGCCCCACAGTATATGAGCAGTTCTTC	CASSPTVYEQFF
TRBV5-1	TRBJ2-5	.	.	TGCGCCAGCAGCGGGGCCGCCGGGGGAGGCGGCGAGACCCAGTACTTC	CASSGAAGGGGETQYF
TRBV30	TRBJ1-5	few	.	TGTGCCTGGACCCACGGGGACAATCAGCCCCAGCATTTT	CAWTHGDNQPQHF
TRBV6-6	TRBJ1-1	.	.	TGTGCCAGCAGCCGCGGGACGGCGAACACTGAAGCTTTCTTT	CASSRGTANTEAFF
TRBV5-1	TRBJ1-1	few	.	TGCGCCAGCAGCACACCCCCTTGGGCCCAAGCTTTCTTT	CASSTPPWAQAFF
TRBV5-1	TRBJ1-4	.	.	TGCGCCAGCAGCTTGGACGGGGTAGGAGAAAAACTGTTTTTT	CASSLDGVGEKLFF
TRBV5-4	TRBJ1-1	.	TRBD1	TGTGCCAGCAGCTTGGGGACAGGTCGGAACACTGAAGCTTTCTTT	CASSLGTGRNTEAFF
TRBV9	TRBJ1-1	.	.	TGTGCCAGCAGCGTAGAGAGACAGAACACTGAAGCTTTCTTT	CASSVERQNTEAFF
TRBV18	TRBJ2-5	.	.	TGTGCCAGCTCACCAGGGGGGGGCCAGGAGACCCAGTACTTC	CASSPGGGQETQYF
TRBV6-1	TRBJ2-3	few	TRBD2	TGTGCCAGCAGCCTAGCGGGGTACACAGATACGCAGTATTTT	CASSLAGYTDTQYF
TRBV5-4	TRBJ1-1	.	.	TGTGCCAGCAGCTTGGCCCCACCGGCTGAAGCTTTCTTT	CASSLAPPAEAFF
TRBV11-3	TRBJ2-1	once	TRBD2	TGTGCCAGCAGCCCCCGCGGGAGTCGGTACAATGAGCAGTTCTTC	CASSPRGSRYNEQFF
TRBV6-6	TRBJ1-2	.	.	TGTGCCAGCAGTTTCTTACGGGATGGCTACACCTTC	CASSFLRDGYTF
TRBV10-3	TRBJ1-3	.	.	TGTGCCATCAACAGTCTCTCTGGAAACACCATATATTTT	CAINSLSGNTIYF
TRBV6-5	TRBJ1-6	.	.	TGTGCCAGCAGTTACTTAGGCTACAGCCTTAATTCACCCCTCCACTTT	CASSYLGYSLNSPLHF
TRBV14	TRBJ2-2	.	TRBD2	TGTGCCAGCAGCTCACTAGCGGGGGACACCGGGGAGCTGTTTTTT	CASSSLAGDTGELFF
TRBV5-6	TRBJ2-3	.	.	TGTGCCAGCAGCTGGACTCAACCAAAAGACGATACGCAGTATTTT	CASSWTQPKDDTQYF